Following are 30 T cell receptor beta chains from one sample sequenced in a study of identical twins (TCRdb year 2016). Libraries were made using 5' RACE. TCRdb names Illumina HiSeq 2000 as the instrument used. TCRdb reanalyzed the raw reads on its own, using fastp at Q25 for trimming and MiXCR for clone calling, and kept in-frame beta chains. All rows with the same CDR3 protein become a single entry with the most common DNA and genes. For this sample there are under 300,000 distinct CDR3 sequences; about 9% appear just once. The biggest ten clones account for around 3% of the sample. These sequences were also reported in another study, on yellow fever vaccine responses in identical twins.

Sequencing was carried out using CD8+ T cells sorted from blood. These TCRs come from a woman in her late teens or twenties in good health.

The chain links TRBV15 to TRBJ2-7; D is tentatively TRBD1 or TRBD2 (5 bases each). The CDR3 contains 16 residues. Germline CDR1 and CDR2: LNHNV and YYDKDF (reference sequence). V lost 2 bases and J 0 bases, leaving 14 bases between the germline ends. DNA of the CDR3: TGTGCCACCAGCAGAAGCCGGGACGGACCCTCCTACGAGCAGTACTTC. Translated, it gives CATSRSRDGPSYEQYF.

The J gene is TRBJ2-1, the V gene TRBV29-1, with D perhaps matching TRBD2 (5 bases). With 2 bases removed from V and 8 bases from J, the gap between germline ends came to 10 bases. The CDR3 spans 12 residues. The germline V gene has CDR1 SQVTM and CDR2 ANQGSEA. Written as DNA, the CDR3 is TGCAGCGTTGAAAAGGGAGTGGATGAGCAGTTCTTC. The encoded protein is CSVEKGVDEQFF.

Ten or more counts support this clonotype. V is TRBV21-1 and J is TRBJ2-7; TRBD1, the D gene given by the table, was not confirmed from the DNA. TRBV21-1 has pseudogene status. CDR3 size: 16 residues. The CDR3 reads CASSKYTPQGADEQYF. The CDR3, as DNA: TGTGCCAGCAGCAAATACACCCCACAGGGGGCAGACGAGCAGTACTTC.

This clonotype occurred a few times. This chain uses TRBV24-1 with TRBJ2-1, with TRBD1 identical over 7 bases. The CDR3 is 12 residues long. The V segment lost 7 bases and the J segment 8 bases; nucleotides outside the gene matches: 4. Per germline, CDR1 KGHDR and CDR2 SFDVKD. This chain's CDR3 is CATRTGMDEQFF. DNA of the CDR3: TGTGCCACCAGGACAGGGATGGATGAGCAGTTCTTC.

The V gene is TRBV27, the J gene TRBJ1-1; D ambiguous. V lost 3 bases to trimming and J lost 1 base, with 9 bases between them. The germline gives CDR1 MNHEY, CDR2 SMNVEV (reference sequence). This CDR3 comprises 14 residues. The CDR3 DNA is TGTGCCAGCAGTTTGTGGGCGTCGAACACTGAAGCTTTCTTT. This sequence encodes CASSLWASNTEAFF.

This chain uses TRBV7-6 with TRBJ2-5; D possibly matches TRBD1 or TRBD2 (5 bases each). The germline V gene has CDR1 SGHVS and CDR2 FNYEAQ. The V gene lost 5 bases and the J gene lost 5 bases, with 9 bases spanning the gap. CDR3 size: 12 residues. The CDR3: CASSHRDETQYF. In DNA form, the CDR3 reads TGTGCCAGCAGCCATCGGGACGAGACCCAGTACTTC.

The rearrangement links TRBV28 to TRBJ2-1; tentative D call: TRBD1 (5 bases). The CDR3 covers 15 residues. V shed 2 bases and J shed 8 bases, with 16 bases lying between them. CDR1 is MDHEN and CDR2 is SYDVKM in the germline V gene. CDR3 loop: CASSLGATSWDEQFF. CDR3 nucleotides: TGTGCCAGCAGTTTAGGGGCGACCTCGTGGGATGAGCAGTTCTTC.

This clonotype was counted ten times or more. This chain uses TRBV29-1 with TRBJ2-7, with TRBD2 matching 13 bases. Germline CDR1 SQVTM, CDR2 ANQGSEA. This CDR3 spans 13 amino acids. The V and J ends lost 6 bases and 4 bases, in that order; junction bases with no gene match: 3. The CDR3 coding sequence is TGCAGCGTGGGACTAGCGGGGTTTTACGAGCAGTACTTC. It is translated as CSVGLAGFYEQYF.

The chain has TRBV20-1 and TRBJ2-7, with D uncertain. V lost 3 bases and J lost 1, with 13 bases in between. The germline CDR1 and CDR2 sequences are DFQATT and SNEGSKA (reference sequence). This CDR3 has 14 residues. CDR3 DNA: TGCAGTGCTAGGGAGCTCTTAGGGTCCTACGAGCAGTACTTC. This sequence encodes CSARELLGSYEQYF.

This clonotype was counted ten times or more. Germline and junction disagree at one end, which may indicate a read error. The chain links TRBV6-1 to TRBJ2-3; D may match TRBD1 or TRBD2 (6 bases each). CDR1 MNHNS and CDR2 SASEGT come from the germline V gene. This CDR3 has 14 amino acids. CDR3 nucleotides: TGTGCCAGCGGTGAATGGGGGGCGACAGATACGCAGTATTTT. Translation: CASGEWGATDTQYF.

This clonotype showed up many times. The chain links TRBV4-1 to TRBJ2-1; D unresolved. CDR1 and CDR2 from the germline V gene are MGHRA and YSYEKL. The ends were cut back, 6 bases at V and 0 bases at J, with 12 bases in the middle. This CDR3 has 15 residues. The CDR3 nucleotides are TGCGCCAGCAGTCTAATTAGGAGCTCCTACAATGAGCAGTTCTTC. It yields the protein CASSLIRSSYNEQFF.

The chain combines TRBV20-1 with TRBJ2-7, with 8 bases that match TRBD2. This CDR3 spans 15 amino acids. In germline, CDR1 is DFQATT, CDR2 SNEGSKA (reference sequence). The trim removed 3 bases at V and 4 bases at J, leaving 11 bases unmatched. The chain's CDR3 is CSARVIGRAGYEQYF. The CDR3 DNA reads as TGCAGTGCTAGGGTCATCGGGAGGGCAGGGTACGAGCAGTACTTC.

The rearrangement links TRBV12-5 to TRBJ2-3; 7 bases map to TRBD2. The CDR3 has 16 amino acids. With V trimmed by 4 bases and J by 0 bases, 7 bases remained unmatched. The germline V gene encodes CDR1 LGHNT and CDR2 FRNRAP. CDR3 DNA: TGTGCTAGTGGTTCTCCTCGGGAGGACAGCACAGATACGCAGTATTTT. This translates into CASGSPREDSTDTQYF. The entire variable domain, with the rest obtained from reference TRBV12-5 and TRBJ2-3, is as follows: DARVTQTPRHKVTEMGQEVTMRCQPILGHNTVFWYRQTMMQGLELLAYFRNRAPLDDSGMPKDRFSAEMPDATLATLKIQPSEPRDSAVYFCASGSPREDSTDTQYFGPGTRLTVL.

This clonotype was detected a few times. V gene TRBV28 combines with J gene TRBJ2-1; 11 bases match TRBD1. CDR1 is MDHEN, CDR2 SYDVKM, per germline. The CDR3 runs 14 residues. Losses at the gene ends were 4 bases for V and 9 bases for J; bases not matched to a gene: 5. DNA of the CDR3: TGTGCCAGCAGTTCCTGGGACAGGGGGATTGAGCAGTTCTTC. It encodes CASSSWDRGIEQFF.

This clonotype has more than one count but fewer than ten. V gene TRBV7-9 combines with J gene TRBJ1-2; D perhaps matches TRBD1 (5 bases). Germline loops: CDR1 SEHNR, CDR2 FQNEAQ (reference sequence). V lost 6 bases, J lost 0 bases, and 11 bases lay in between. This CDR3 region has 14 residues. The CDR3: CASSGGRTNYGYTF. DNA of the CDR3: TGTGCCAGCAGTGGGGGACGGACTAACTATGGCTACACCTTC.

At least ten counts were recorded for this clonotype. The V call is TRBV10-3, the J call TRBJ2-3; D could derive from TRBD1 or TRBD2 (5 bases each). CDR3 length: 14 residues. Germline CDR1 and CDR2: ENHRY and SYGVKD. The germline V and J ends were trimmed by 10 bases and 0 bases, with 14 bases remaining between them. The CDR3 nucleotides read TGTGCCACAGACTCAGAGGGGAGCACAGATACGCAGTATTTT. Protein product: CATDSEGSTDTQYF.

J is TRBJ2-1 and V is TRBV12-3 or TRBV12-4; 7 nucleotides agree with TRBD1. The CDR3 totals 17 residues. The V gene end was trimmed by 4 bases and the J gene end by 3 bases; junction bases not matched to a gene: 12. The CDR3 protein is CASSSSSGQAGYNEQFF. The CDR3 bases are TGTGCCAGCAGTTCCAGTTCCGGACAGGCAGGCTACAATGAGCAGTTCTTC.

V is TRBV12-3 or TRBV12-4 and J is TRBJ2-7; D is perhaps TRBD2 (6 bases). Between the trimmed V and J ends, which lost 6 bases and 3 bases, there was a span of 15 bases. The CDR3 is 14 amino acids. Here the CDR3 DNA reads TGTGCCAGCAGCCCGTGGGGGGAGGACTACGAGCAGTACTTC. Protein: CASSPWGEDYEQYF.

This clonotype has only a few counts. The chain recombines TRBV4-1 with TRBJ1-5; D is uncertain. V was cut by 1 base and J by 7 bases, with 14 bases left in between. CDR3 length: 15 amino acids. Germline CDR1 and CDR2: MGHRA and YSYEKL. The CDR3 is CASSQGEGSGQPQHF. The CDR3 DNA reads as TGCGCCAGCAGCCAAGGCGAGGGATCGGGGCAGCCCCAGCATTTT.

V is TRBV7-6 and J is TRBJ2-7, with D maybe TRBD2 (5 bases). The CDR3 has 16 residues. The germline V gene encodes CDR1 SGHVS and CDR2 FNYEAQ. V was clipped by 2 bases and J by 4 bases, with 18 bases between them. The CDR3 here is CASSLSTGSLSYEQYF. In nucleotides, the CDR3 is TGTGCCAGCAGCTTATCGACGGGGTCCCTCTCTTACGAGCAGTACTTC.

The rearrangement uses TRBV15 and TRBJ2-7, with a weak D call TRBD2 (6 bases). This CDR3 region has 16 residues. Germline-derived CDR1 and CDR2 are LNHNV and YYDKDF (reference sequence). The ends were cut back, 2 bases at V and 2 bases at J, with 16 bases in the middle. For the CDR3, the DNA is TGTGCCACCAGCAGACAACCGGGACTTCGGGCCTACGAGCAGTACTTC. It specifies CATSRQPGLRAYEQYF.

This clonotype was seen more than once but under ten times. The chain is built from TRBV7-9 and TRBJ2-3; 9 bases line up with TRBD1. The CDR3 sequence is 16 residues long. Germline V CDR1 and CDR2: SEHNR, FQNEAQ (reference sequence). V trimming: 4 bases; J trimming: 0 bases; junction bases outside the gene matches: 5. The DNA of the CDR3 is TGTGCCAGCAGCTCGTGGACAGGGGCCAGCACAGATACGCAGTATTTT. Amino acids: CASSSWTGASTDTQYF.

This clonotype was found many times. The chain uses TRBV29-1 and TRBJ1-2; tentative D call: TRBD1 (5 bases). V lost 7 bases and J 8 bases, leaving 20 bases between the germline ends. Germline V gene sequence: CDR1 SQVTM, CDR2 ANQGSEA. This CDR3 has 13 residues. The CDR3 loop is CSADRDGALGYTF. CDR3 nucleotides: TGCAGCGCTGACCGGGATGGGGCTCTCGGCTACACCTTC.

The table lists this clonotype with a few counts. DNA of the CDR3: TGTGCCAGCAGGCCATCTCCCGGGCCAGATGGCTACACCTTC. This translates into CASRPSPGPDGYTF. This rearrangement joins TRBV7-2 to TRBJ1-2; D is unclear. CDR3 length: 14 amino acids. In germline, CDR1 is SGHTA, CDR2 FQGNSA. V was shortened by 6 bases and J by 6 bases, with 17 bases between the two germline ends.

The table lists this clonotype with a few counts. The V call is TRBV9, the J call TRBJ1-5; TRBD1 is a possible D gene (5 bases). This CDR3 is 14 amino acids long. Deletions cut 0 bases from V and 4 bases from J, with 8 bases between. CDR1 SGDLS and CDR2 YYNGEE come from the germline V gene. CDR3 protein: CASSVGQINQPQHF. The CDR3 DNA reads as TGTGCCAGCAGCGTAGGACAGATTAATCAGCCCCAGCATTTT.

This clonotype turned up a few times. The gene calls are TRBV6-1 and TRBJ2-1; 9 bases are a match to TRBD2. V dropped 4 bases and J dropped 8; count of bases not matched to a gene: 18. Germline V lookup: CDR1 MNHNS, CDR2 SASEGT. The CDR3 covers 18 residues. The CDR3 nucleotides read TGTGCCAGCAGTGCCTATACTAGCGGGTTACCCCGCCCCGATGAGCAGTTCTTC. This codes for CASSAYTSGLPRPDEQFF.

The chain combines TRBV6-2 or TRBV6-3 with TRBJ2-3, with a weak D call TRBD2 (6 bases). Trimming cost V 1 base and J 0 bases, with 14 bases left between them. CDR1 and CDR2 from the germline V gene are MNHEY and SVGEGT. CDR3 length: 17 residues. The CDR3 region has the DNA TGTGCCAGCAGTTACTTTTGGGCGCGGGAAAGCACAGATACGCAGTATTTT. This codes for CASSYFWARESTDTQYF.

This clonotype was observed a few times. The CDR3 DNA reads TGCGCCAGCACCCCGGGACAGGGGCGTGTCGACGAGCAGTACTTC. Protein: CASTPGQGRVDEQYF. The chain links TRBV5-1 to TRBJ2-7; 10 bases align to TRBD1. The CDR3 loop spans 15 amino acids. Germline lookup yields CDR1 SGHRS and CDR2 YFSETQ. The ends lost 6 bases at V and 5 bases at J; junction bases unmatched: 11.

This clonotype was seen only a few times. The chain links TRBV15 to TRBJ2-1; unclear D gene. Trimming left V 1 base short and J 15 bases short, with 4 bases between. The CDR3 consists of 9 residues. Germline V CDR1 and CDR2: LNHNV, YYDKDF (reference sequence). CDR3 DNA sequence: TGTGCCACCAGCAGAGTCCTGTTCTTC. Translating gives CATSRVLFF. Looking up the rest from reference TRBV15 and TRBJ2-1 gives the full variable domain: DAMVIQNPRYQVTQFGKPVTLSCSQTLNHNVMYWYQQKSSQAPKLLFHYYDKDFNNEADTPDNFQSRRPNTSFCFLDIRSPGLGDTAMYLCATSRVLFFGPGTRLTVL.

This clonotype was detected many times. The chain is built from TRBV27 and TRBJ1-4, with 7 nucleotides matching TRBD1. This CDR3 region has 15 residues. V lost 6 bases and J lost 8; bases outside the gene matches: 12. Germline V gene data show CDR1 as MNHEY and CDR2 as SMNVEV (reference sequence). The CDR3: CASRINDRVDEKLFF. The CDR3 DNA follows: TGTGCCAGCAGGATCAACGACAGGGTTGACGAAAAACTGTTTTTT.